One and the same sample provided the 17 T cell receptor beta chains below, sequenced in a study of OX40 agonist ivuxolimab in advanced cancers. Profiled with immunoSEQ multiplex PCR; TCRdb holds only in-frame clones, not every one. The table records 130,000 or so clones, under 95% of them present only once. The sequencing here drew on CD4+ or CD8+ T cells sorted from blood, taken in a trial of the OX40 agonist ivuxolimab. These receptors all come from an adult with an advanced solid tumor such as melanoma, head and neck, liver or kidney cancer.

The CDR3 DNA reads TGTGCCAGTAGTATGGGCGGTATCTCTGGGGCCAACGTCCTGACTTTC. Its translation is CASSMGGISGANVLTF. The chain links TRBV19 to TRBJ2-6; D uncertain. The V end lost 3 bases, the J end lost 0 bases, and 9 bases lay between the germline ends. This CDR3 has 16 amino acids. The germline gives CDR1 LNHDA, CDR2 SQIVND (reference sequence). The full variable domain, with the rest looked up from reference TRBV19 and TRBJ2-6, is DGGITQSPKYLFRKEGQNVTLSCEQNLNHDAMYWYRQDPGQGLRLIYYSQIVNDFQKGDIAEGYSVSREKKESFPLTVTSAQKNPTAFYLCASSMGGISGANVLTFGAGSRLTVL.

The chain couples TRBV19 to TRBJ2-1; 14 bases fit TRBD2. The CDR3 is made up of 18 amino acids. The V segment lost 0 bases and the J segment 10 bases; nucleotides outside the gene matches: 11. CDR1 and CDR2 from the germline V gene are LNHDA and SQIVND (reference sequence). In DNA, the CDR3 is TGTGCCAGTAGTATAGATGGGGCGGGGACTAGCGGGAGAGTAGAGCAGTTCTTC. This encodes CASSIDGAGTSGRVEQFF.

The rearrangement joins TRBV6-5 to TRBJ1-6; D remains unclear. With 6 bases removed from V and 8 bases from J, the gap between germline ends came to 17 bases. CDR3 size: 15 residues. Germline CDR1 and CDR2: MNHEY and SVGAGI. The CDR3 DNA reads TGTGCCAGCAGGTCAGGTTCCCTAGCAGATTCACCCCTCCACTTT. Translated: CASRSGSLADSPLHF.

CDR3 nucleotides: TGTGCCAGCAGCTCCCGGTGGAGGAACCAAGAGACCCAGTACTTC. It is translated as CASSSRWRNQETQYF. This chain connects TRBV7-6 to TRBJ2-5, with a possible D match to TRBD2 (5 bases). V was shortened by 4 bases and J by 0 bases, with 12 bases between the two germline ends. Germline CDR1 SGHVS, CDR2 FNYEAQ. This CDR3 has 15 residues.

In the case of this clone: The identical CDR3 is also encoded by other nucleotide sequences in the sample. V gene TRBV18 combines with J gene TRBJ2-3, with 7 positions matching TRBD2. J was trimmed by 4 bases and V by 4 bases; bases with no gene match: 8. Germline lookup yields CDR1 KGHSH and CDR2 LQKENI. CDR3 size: 15 residues. CDR3 DNA: TGTGCCAGCTCACGAAGCGGGGAGGGGCCAGATACGCAGTATTTT. This gives the protein CASSRSGEGPDTQYF.

This rearrangement joins TRBV4-3 to TRBJ2-7; D is unclear. V lost 3 bases and J 4 bases, leaving 10 bases between the germline ends. The CDR3 has 13 residues. In germline, CDR1 is LGHNA, CDR2 YSLEER. The CDR3 bases are TGCGCCAGCAGCCAGACGGCGGAGTACGAGCAGTACTTC. Translating gives CASSQTAEYEQYF.

The chain links TRBV28 to TRBJ1-3; D gene unclear. The CDR3 is made up of 15 amino acids. V was trimmed by 3 bases and J by 0 bases, leaving 9 bases between them. CDR1 MDHEN and CDR2 SYDVKM come from the germline V gene. CDR3 DNA sequence: TGTGCCAGCAGTTTCTACCGAGTCTCTGGAAACACCATATATTTT. This codes for CASSFYRVSGNTIYF. Together with reference TRBV28 and TRBJ1-3, the CDR3 gives the full variable domain: DVKVTQSSRYLVKRTGEKVFLECVQDMDHENMFWYRQDPGLGLRLIYFSYDVKMKEKGDIPEGYSVSREKKERFSLILESASTNQTSMYLCASSFYRVSGNTIYFGEGSWLTVV.

This chain connects TRBV6-1 to TRBJ1-2; tentative D call: TRBD1 (6 bases). This CDR3 spans 12 amino acids. The V gene lost 4 bases and the J gene lost 4 bases, with 7 bases spanning the gap. Germline loops: CDR1 MNHNS, CDR2 SASEGT. In nucleotides, the CDR3 is TGTGCCAGCAGTGCGGACAGCTATGGCTACACCTTC. This codes for CASSADSYGYTF.

The chain employs TRBV25-1 and TRBJ2-1; D tentatively fits TRBD1 or TRBD2 (6 bases each). Germline V gene sequence: CDR1 MGHDK, CDR2 SYGVNS. Trimming stripped 2 bases from V and 5 bases from J, with 16 bases between. The CDR3 contains 16 residues. CDR3: CASSELTGARDNEQFF. As DNA, the CDR3 is TGTGCCAGCAGTGAACTTACGGGGGCAAGGGACAATGAGCAGTTCTTC.

The sample holds a few counts of this clone. The chain employs TRBV18 and TRBJ1-2; 10 positions match TRBD1. V shed 4 bases and J 3 bases; nucleotides not matched to a gene: 2. Germline V gene data show CDR1 as KGHSH and CDR2 as LQKENI. The CDR3 contains 14 residues. For the CDR3, the DNA is TGTGCCAGCTCACGCGGACAGGGGGACTATGGCTACACCTTC. It specifies CASSRGQGDYGYTF.

V gene TRBV5-6 combines with J gene TRBJ2-5; 7 nucleotides line up with TRBD2. The V gene's germline CDR1 is SGHDT and CDR2 YYEEEE. Trimming removed 4 bases from V and 4 bases from J; junction bases left unmatched: 10. The CDR3 covers 15 residues. CDR3 in amino acids: CASSPRGGRRETQYF. In nucleotides, the CDR3 is TGTGCCAGCAGCCCCCGGGGCGGGAGAAGAGAGACCCAGTACTTC.

The chain is built from TRBV28 and TRBJ2-2; 11 bases align to TRBD1. V lost 2 bases to trimming and J lost 6 bases; unmatched junction nucleotides: 8. The CDR3 is made up of 17 amino acids. Per germline, CDR1 MDHEN and CDR2 SYDVKM. The CDR3 nucleotides are TGTGCCAGCAGTTTAAGGGACAGGGGGGTTTTTCCCGGGGAGCTGTTTTTT. It yields the protein CASSLRDRGVFPGELFF. The variable domain in full, with the rest retrieved from reference TRBV28 and TRBJ2-2, is DVKVTQSSRYLVKRTGEKVFLECVQDMDHENMFWYRQDPGLGLRLIYFSYDVKMKEKGDIPEGYSVSREKKERFSLILESASTNQTSMYLCASSLRDRGVFPGELFFGEGSRLTVL.

This chain links TRBV2 with TRBJ2-7; D may be TRBD1 or TRBD2 (5 bases each). The CDR3 totals 11 residues. The V and J ends lost 7 bases and 5 bases respectively, with 9 bases between them. In germline, CDR1 is SNHLY, CDR2 FYNNEI. The CDR3: CASTRDDEQYF. CDR3 DNA sequence: TGTGCCAGCACCAGGGACGACGAGCAGTACTTC.

The CDR3 region is CASRPAGSALGGYTF. The CDR3, as DNA: TGTGCCAGCAGACCGGCGGGGTCTGCCCTCGGCGGCTACACCTTC. J is TRBJ1-2 and V is TRBV7-2; D is uncertain. Deletions cut 6 bases from V and 8 bases from J, with 22 bases between. The V gene's germline CDR1 is SGHTA and CDR2 FQGNSA. This CDR3 is 15 amino acids long.

V gene TRBV6-6 combines with J gene TRBJ2-5, with no clear D. Germline V gives CDR1 MNHNY, CDR2 SVGAGI (reference sequence). Trimming cost V 6 bases and J 5 bases, with 10 bases left between them. CDR3 length equals 12 residues. The CDR3 is CASSSNWETQYF. The CDR3 DNA is TGTGCCAGCAGCTCAAATTGGGAGACCCAGTACTTC.

This chain connects TRBV7-9 to TRBJ1-2; tentative D call: TRBD1 (6 bases). CDR1 and CDR2 (germline): SEHNR, FQNEAQ (reference sequence). Trimming removed 5 bases at V and 4 bases at J, with 17 bases between. The CDR3 spans 15 residues. CDR3 residues: CASSGRGTPTYGYTF. CDR3 sequence (DNA): TGTGCCAGCAGCGGACGCGGGACACCCACCTATGGCTACACCTTC.

The chain recombines TRBV7-2 with TRBJ1-1; the D is unclear. V was cut by 2 bases and J by 0 bases, with 10 bases left in between. CDR1 is SGHTA and CDR2 is FQGNSA in the germline V gene. The CDR3 sequence is 15 residues long. The CDR3 DNA reads as TGTGCCAGCAGCTTATACCAGACCCTGAACACTGAAGCTTTCTTT. It is translated as CASSLYQTLNTEAFF.